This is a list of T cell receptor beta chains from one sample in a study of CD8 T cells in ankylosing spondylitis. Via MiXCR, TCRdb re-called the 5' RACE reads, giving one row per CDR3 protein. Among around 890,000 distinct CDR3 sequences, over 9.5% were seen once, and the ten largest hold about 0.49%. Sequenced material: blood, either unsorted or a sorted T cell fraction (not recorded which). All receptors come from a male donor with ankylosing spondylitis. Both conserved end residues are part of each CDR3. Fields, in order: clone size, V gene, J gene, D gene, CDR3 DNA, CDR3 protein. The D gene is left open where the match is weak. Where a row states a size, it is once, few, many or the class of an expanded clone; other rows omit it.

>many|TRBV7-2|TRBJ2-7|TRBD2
TGTGCCAGCAGCCCCGTAGCGGGCTCCTACGAGCAGTACTTC
CASSPVAGSYEQYF
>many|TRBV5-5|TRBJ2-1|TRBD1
TGTGCCAGCAGCCGGCCGGGACAGGGAGGGAATGAGCAGTTCTTC
CASSRPGQGGNEQFF
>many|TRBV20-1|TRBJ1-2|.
TGCAGTGCAGGCCCCCTTGGCTATGGCTACACCTTC
CSAGPLGYGYTF
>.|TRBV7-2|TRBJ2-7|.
TGTGCCAGCAGCTTAAGGCGAGGGAGCTCCTACGAGCAGTACTTC
CASSLRRGSSYEQYF
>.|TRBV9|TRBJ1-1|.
TGTGCCAGCAGCGTAGATGGGAGGGCGGCTTTCTTT
CASSVDGRAAFF
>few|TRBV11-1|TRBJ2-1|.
TGTGCCAGCAGCTTAGTCGGGGACGTCGAACACAATGAGCAGTTCTTC
CASSLVGDVEHNEQFF
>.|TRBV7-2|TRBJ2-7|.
TGTGCCAGCAGCTTAGCATCGAAGGCCCACGAGCAGTACTTC
CASSLASKAHEQYF
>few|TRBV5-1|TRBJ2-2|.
TGCGCCAGCAGCTTGTCGGCCGCCCGGGCCGGGGAGCTGTTTTTT
CASSLSAARAGELFF
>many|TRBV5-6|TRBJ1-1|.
TGTGCCAGCAGCCACAGATCACGCACTGAAGCTTTCTTT
CASSHRSRTEAFF
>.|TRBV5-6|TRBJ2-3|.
TGTGCCAGCAGCCCGTTCGGACCAGATACGCAGTATTTT
CASSPFGPDTQYF
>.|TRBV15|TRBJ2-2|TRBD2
TGTGCTACGGGAGGGGCCGGGGAGCTGTTTTTT
CATGGAGELFF
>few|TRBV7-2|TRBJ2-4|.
TGTGCCAGCAGCTTAGGTCAGGGATGGGACATTCAGTACTTC
CASSLGQGWDIQYF